One and the same sample provided the 21 T cell receptor beta chains below, sequenced in a study of blood T cells in healthy people across ages. Then a second PCR, running roughly 7 to 11 cycles, was carried out with a sample-barcoded 5' primer and a J-beta primer mix. From the 5' RACE reads, TCRdb called clonotypes with MiXCR, one entry per CDR3 protein. The sample records 850,000 to 1,300,000 distinct CDR3 sequences, around 45% being singletons. The source material was blood. These receptors all come from a woman aged 55 to 70 in good health.

In nucleotides, the CDR3 is TGTGCCAGCAGCCGGGAGGAGGGGGCCGAGGGCTACACCTTC. This gives the protein CASSREEGAEGYTF. The chain employs TRBV4-2 and TRBJ1-2, with 7 bases fitting TRBD1. The CDR3 is 14 residues long. J was trimmed by 8 bases and V by 4 bases; bases with no gene match: 10. Germline V lookup: CDR1 LGHNA, CDR2 YNFKEQ.

The rearrangement uses TRBV2 and TRBJ2-6; tentatively, D is TRBD1 (7 bases). Trimming cost V 8 bases and J 11 bases, with 19 bases left between them. Germline lookup yields CDR1 SNHLY and CDR2 FYNNEI. The CDR3 contains 14 residues. CDR3 sequence (DNA): TGTGCCAGCGGGCGACAGGGACCTAGCGACGTCCTGACTTTC. Translation: CASGRQGPSDVLTF.

As concerns this clonotype: A read error may be the cause here, since a much bigger clone is one base away. The V gene is TRBV29-1, the J gene TRBJ2-7; D not resolved. Germline V gives CDR1 SQVTM, CDR2 ANQGSEA. The CDR3 runs 13 residues. The ends were cut back, 5 bases at V and 1 base at J, with 12 bases in the middle. Written as DNA, the CDR3 is TGCAGCGTTAAAAGTCGGCTTTCCTACGAGCAGTACTTC. Protein product: CSVKSRLSYEQYF.

This clonotype was seen a handful of times. This chain links TRBV5-6 with TRBJ1-2, with D unresolved. The CDR3 covers 14 residues. Germline CDR1 and CDR2: SGHDT and YYEEEE. The V end was cut by 1 base, the J end by 4 bases, with 11 bases between. In DNA, the CDR3 is TGTGCCAGCAGCTTGCCGGGGTTTGGCTATGGCTACACCTTC. Translating it yields CASSLPGFGYGYTF.

The V call is TRBV6-6, the J call TRBJ1-6; tentatively, D is TRBD1 (6 bases). V dropped 2 bases and J dropped 10 bases, with 12 bases sitting between them. This CDR3 is built from 14 residues. Germline CDR1 MNHNY, CDR2 SVGAGI (reference sequence). The CDR3 loop reads CASSYTTGGSPLHF. CDR3 coding DNA: TGTGCCAGCAGTTACACGACAGGAGGATCACCCCTCCACTTT.

A remark on this clonotype: Since a much larger clone is just one base distant, this may be a read error. V is TRBV7-3 and J is TRBJ2-1, with TRBD2 identical over 10 bases. The DNA matches TRBJ2-7 better at its end, which makes the J call doubtful. The CDR3 has 15 residues. In germline, CDR1 is SGHTA, CDR2 FQGTGA. The CDR3 spells CASSPPTSGYNEQYF. CDR3 coding DNA: TGTGCCAGCAGCCCACCGACTAGCGGGTACAATGAGCAGTACTTC.

This clonotype was detected only a few times. In DNA form, the CDR3 reads TGTGCCAGCAGCCACTACCGGGCGGGAACTTCCTACGAGCAGTACTTC. It yields the protein CASSHYRAGTSYEQYF. The rearrangement joins TRBV3-1 to TRBJ2-7, with D possibly being TRBD2 (6 bases). In germline, CDR1 is LGHDT, CDR2 YNNKEL (reference sequence). CDR3 size: 16 residues. Trimming stripped 3 bases from V and 1 base from J, with 16 bases between.

This clonotype has just a few counts. The chain carries TRBV7-9 and TRBJ2-7; TRBD2 is a possible D gene (6 bases). Deletions cut 4 bases from V and 0 bases from J, with 16 bases between. This CDR3 spans 16 amino acids. The germline V gene encodes CDR1 SEHNR and CDR2 FQNEAQ (reference sequence). CDR3 amino acids: CASSSLSSGGSYEQYF. CDR3 coding DNA: TGTGCCAGCAGCTCCCTCAGTAGCGGAGGCTCCTACGAGCAGTACTTC.

This clonotype was observed a handful of times. J is TRBJ2-3 and V is TRBV27, with TRBD2 identical over 10 bases. V dropped 5 bases and J dropped 4; count of bases not matched to a gene: 12. Germline CDR1 and CDR2: MNHEY and SMNVEV (reference sequence). The CDR3 has 17 amino acids. The CDR3 reads CASSPWGKREGADTQYF. CDR3 coding DNA: TGTGCCAGCAGTCCCTGGGGAAAGCGGGAGGGCGCAGATACGCAGTATTTT.

This clonotype was observed a handful of times. This sequence joins TRBV7-2 and TRBJ2-1, with a tentative D call TRBD1 (6 bases). V was cut by 5 bases and J by 12 bases, with 17 bases left in between. CDR3 length equals 13 residues. Looked up from germline, CDR1 is SGHTA and CDR2 is FQGNSA. The CDR3 is CASSEGQSHRQFF. The CDR3 nucleotides read TGTGCCAGCAGCGAAGGACAGAGTCATCGGCAGTTCTTC. Looking up the rest from reference TRBV7-2 and TRBJ2-1 gives the full variable domain: GAGVSQSPSNKVTEKGKDVELRCDPISGHTALYWYRQSLGQGLEFLIYFQGNSAPDKSGLPSDRFSAERTGGSVSTLTIQRTQQEDSAVYLCASSEGQSHRQFFGPGTRLTVL.

V is TRBV12-3 or TRBV12-4 and J is TRBJ2-2; D tentatively reads TRBD1 or TRBD2 (5 bases each). Deletions cut 5 bases from V and 6 bases from J, with 16 bases between. The CDR3 is 15 residues long. The CDR3 reads CASSAGTATAGELFF. The DNA for the CDR3 is TGTGCCAGCAGTGCCGGGACGGCGACCGCCGGGGAGCTGTTTTTT.

This chain uses TRBV11-2 with TRBJ2-7, with 10 bases identical to TRBD2. Germline loops: CDR1 SGHAT, CDR2 FQNNGV. V shed 3 bases and J 0 bases; nucleotides not matched to a gene: 2. There are 15 residues in the CDR3. CDR3 sequence: CASSLGLANSYEQYF. DNA of the CDR3: TGTGCCAGCAGCTTGGGACTAGCGAACTCCTACGAGCAGTACTTC.

The chain recombines TRBV3-1 with TRBJ2-7; either TRBD1 or TRBD2 may supply D (5 bases each). The CDR3 contains 15 residues. Germline V lookup: CDR1 LGHDT, CDR2 YNNKEL (reference sequence). Trimming took off 1 base at V and 3 bases at J, with 13 bases between the two ends. The CDR3 DNA follows: TGTGCCAGCAGCCAAGGGGCCGGGGCGGGCTACGAGCAGTACTTC. This codes for CASSQGAGAGYEQYF.

CDR3 amino acids: CSARGTHSNEKLFF. CDR3 sequence (DNA): TGCAGTGCTAGAGGGACCCATTCTAATGAAAAACTGTTTTTT. The rearrangement links TRBV20-1 to TRBJ1-4; D is ambiguous. CDR1 is DFQATT, CDR2 SNEGSKA, per germline (reference sequence). The CDR3 is 14 amino acids. V lost 1 base and J 3 bases, leaving 9 bases between the germline ends.

This clonotype was detected only a few times. This chain uses TRBV20-1 with TRBJ1-1, with TRBD1 identical over 9 bases. The V gene end was trimmed by 2 bases and the J gene end by 2 bases; junction bases not matched to a gene: 3. The CDR3 has 14 amino acids. Germline V gene sequence: CDR1 DFQATT, CDR2 SNEGSKA (reference sequence). In DNA, the CDR3 is TGCAGTGCTAGACAGGGACAGGGTAACACTGAAGCTTTCTTT. Its protein is CSARQGQGNTEAFF.

The CDR3 spells CASSFLPTRQGVDEQFF. The CDR3, as DNA: TGCGCCAGCAGCTTTTTGCCCACCCGACAGGGGGTTGATGAGCAGTTCTTC. The rearrangement joins TRBV5-1 to TRBJ2-1, with TRBD1 identical over 9 bases. J was trimmed by 8 bases and V by 2 bases; bases with no gene match: 14. CDR1 SGHRS and CDR2 YFSETQ come from the germline V gene. The CDR3 spans 17 residues. Complete variable domain (other parts from reference TRBV5-1 and TRBJ2-1): KAGVTQTPRYLIKTRGQQVTLSCSPISGHRSVSWYQQTPGQGLQFLFEYFSETQRNKGNFPGRFSGRQFSNSRSEMNVSTLELGDSALYLCASSFLPTRQGVDEQFFGPGTRLTVL.

This sequence joins TRBV6-5 and TRBJ2-7; D gene uncertain. Deletions cut 0 bases from V and 0 bases from J, with 12 bases between. Germline V gives CDR1 MNHEY, CDR2 SVGAGI. The CDR3 has 16 residues. CDR3 DNA: TGTGCCAGCAGTTACTCTGTAACCAAGGGCTCCTACGAGCAGTACTTC. Amino acids: CASSYSVTKGSYEQYF.

This clonotype has ten or more counts. This rearrangement joins TRBV12-3 or TRBV12-4 to TRBJ1-2; 9 bases align to TRBD1. Trimming at V came to 5 bases and at J to 4 bases, leaving 5 bases not matched to a gene. The CDR3 covers 14 residues. CDR3 nucleotide sequence: TGTGCCAGCAGTAGGACAGGGGAGGCCTATGGCTACACCTTC. Translated: CASSRTGEAYGYTF.

This chain links TRBV20-1 with TRBJ2-3, with TRBD2 identical over 11 bases. Germline values: CDR1 DFQATT, CDR2 SNEGSKA (reference sequence). This CDR3 is built from 16 residues. V was clipped by 6 bases and J by 0 bases; unmatched bases: 8. CDR3 sequence: CSAREASGRSTDTQYF. Here the CDR3 DNA reads TGCAGTGCCCGCGAGGCTAGCGGGAGGAGCACAGATACGCAGTATTTT.

The V gene is TRBV4-2, the J gene TRBJ2-1; 9 bases align to TRBD2. The J call is doubtful: the DNA matches TRBJ2-7 better. There are 16 residues in the CDR3. Per germline, CDR1 LGHNA and CDR2 YNFKEQ. The CDR3 protein is CASSPQTSGNYNEQYF. CDR3 nucleotide sequence: TGTGCCAGCAGCCCACAGACTAGCGGAAACTACAATGAGCAGTACTTC.

V is TRBV15 and J is TRBJ2-3, with D maybe TRBD2 (6 bases). CDR1 is LNHNV, CDR2 YYDKDF, per germline (reference sequence). The CDR3 loop spans 15 amino acids. V gave up 4 bases and J gave up 1 base, with 12 bases separating them. The CDR3 here is CATSTRLGGTDTQYF. CDR3 nucleotides: TGTGCCACCAGCACCCGACTAGGAGGCACAGATACGCAGTATTTT. Using reference TRBV15 and TRBJ2-3 for the parts outside the CDR3, the full variable domain is DAMVIQNPRYQVTQFGKPVTLSCSQTLNHNVMYWYQQKSSQAPKLLFHYYDKDFNNEADTPDNFQSRRPNTSFCFLDIRSPGLGDTAMYLCATSTRLGGTDTQYFGPGTRLTVL.